This section outlines one T cell receptor (beta chain) sequence together with its context. How the authors handled the data: Reference gene primer amplification in the assay estimated nucleated cell counts. Repertoires were generated with immunoSEQ multiplex PCR, while TCRdb's copy carries only in-frame clones and drops some. Clone size and V and J calls were adopted from that table, with D and trimming inferred from the DNA. The sample gives about 99,000 clones, around 74% of which show up once; about a sixth is in the top ten. The data belong to a study of blood T cell repertoires in COVID-19. Study information: Collection of acute and convalescent COVID-19 samples took place in the United States, Italy and Spain. T cells, B-cell-depleted T cells, or PBMCs provided the cDNA or gDNA that served as material.

The CDR3 sequence is 16 residues long. V lost 1 base to trimming and J lost 6 bases; unmatched junction nucleotides: 6. Germline loops: CDR1 SGHTA, CDR2 FQGNSA. This clonotype originated in an elderly woman with active or convalescent COVID-19. The sequenced material came from peripheral blood. The chain carries TRBV7-2 and TRBJ2-1; 10 positions agree with TRBD2. The CDR3 is CASSLVASGSVNEQFF. CDR3 nucleotide sequence: TGTGCCAGCAGCTTAGTGGCTAGCGGGAGTGTCAATGAGCAGTTCTTC.